Included here is one T cell receptor (beta chain) sequence, with context. The record has no base qualities; no much larger clone is one base away. The data were taken from a study of T cells after yellow fever vaccination (dated 2019 in TCRdb). Background on the whole study: The SMART-Seq v4 Ultra Low Input RNA kit was used to prepare libraries from fractions with low cell numbers. To follow T-cell clones before and after both primary and booster YFV17D yellow fever vaccination, bulk TCR alpha and beta repertoires underwent longitudinal sequencing. The cohort comprised two healthy male donors, one aged 18 to 30 and one aged 30 to 40 years. Blood was drawn at multiple timepoints before and after primary and secondary immunization, with bulk PBMC replicates and cell subsets isolated. The study at large found these results: Because the study included only two donors, the extent to which the findings can be generalized is limited. Most clones expanded after primary vaccination were re-detected after the booster (almost 98% of CD4 and more than 70% of CD8), suggesting broad memory maintenance. The secondary T-cell response was weaker than the primary response but faster, peaking on day 5 instead of day 15. Computational filtering was needed because FACS-sorted repertoires could contain abundant contaminating clonotypes from the bulk population. A small share of clonotypes was detected in both CD4 and CD8 compartments, with the overlap likely arising from convergent recombination.

The treatment or condition label corresponds to: live attenuated yellow fever vaccine strain. PBMCs were isolated from peripheral blood using a standard Ficoll-Paque protocol. With anti-CD3 and anti-CD8 staining plus a dextramer loaded with the yellow fever NS4B epitope peptide, the researchers sorted epitope-specific CD8 T cells. TriZol was used to extract RNA from bulk PBMCs, from CD4 and CD8 fractions, and from dextramer-positive and dextramer-negative fractions. Counted from cysteine to phenylalanine, this CDR3 has 16 amino acids. The only DNA kept is the CDR3, 48 bases in frame from the first base. The V end gives up 5 bases and the J end 4 bases, leaving 8 bases in the junction not matched to a gene. The germline V gene sets CDR1 to MNHEY and CDR2 to SVGAGI. TCR cDNA was synthesized by 5'RACE template switching, through which a universal primer site and unique molecular identifiers were introduced. Priming of cDNA synthesis was performed from both the TCR alpha and TCR beta constant segments. Library amplification involved two PCR steps, and the second step added sample barcodes and sequencing adapters. Sequencing of libraries was performed on Illumina HiSeq 2500 (2x100 bp) or NovaSeq (2x150 bp). In the original analysis: Reads were demultiplexed and collapsed into UMI consensus sequences with MIGEC, and V(D)J alignment was performed with MiXCR. Using edgeR on replicate PBMC samples, clonotypes were called vaccine-responding if FDR was below 0.01 and the log2 fold change was above 5 up to day 15. Bulk clonotypes were assigned CD4 or CD8 identity according to which sequenced CD4 or CD8 repertoire held them at higher abundance. Clonotypes enriched at least 10-fold in dextramer-positive over dextramer-negative fractions were defined as NS4B-specific, and CD4-biased clonotypes were excluded. TCRdb ran its own pipeline on the public reads, namely fastp trimming at Q25 and MiXCR clone calling, and kept in-frame beta chains. Entries that share a CDR3 protein sequence are merged under the most common genes and DNA. The V and J calls here are based on TCRdb, not the publication. The sample table records about 85,000 distinct CDR3 sequences; less than 15% of these occur just once. The ten largest account for 20% to 25% of the sample.

The sample in question was CD8+ T cells not binding an NS4B(214-222) dextramer, sorted from PBMCs, obtained approximately 20 days after the first yellow fever vaccination. Taken with the paper, the label for cell subset or site translates to: NS4B epitope dextramer-negative CD8 T cells. The clonotype comes from a man aged 18-30 years who received the YFV17D yellow fever vaccine. The chain is made from TRBV6-5 and TRBJ2-1; 10 central nucleotides agree with TRBD1. The CDR3 region: CASSNLGTGDYNEQFF. The base sequence is TGTGCCAGCAGTAACCTGGGGACAGGGGATTACAATGAGCAGTTCTTC.